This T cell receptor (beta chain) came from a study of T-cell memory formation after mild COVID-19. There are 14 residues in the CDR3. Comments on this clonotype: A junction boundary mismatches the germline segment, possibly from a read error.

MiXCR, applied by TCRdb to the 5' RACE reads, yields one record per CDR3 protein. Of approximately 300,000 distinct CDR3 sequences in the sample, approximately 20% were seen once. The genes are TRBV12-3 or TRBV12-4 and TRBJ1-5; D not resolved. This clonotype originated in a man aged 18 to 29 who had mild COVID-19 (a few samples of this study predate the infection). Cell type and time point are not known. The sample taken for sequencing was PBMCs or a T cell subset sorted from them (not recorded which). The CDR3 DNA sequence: TGTGCCAGCACCAACATCAATAGCTATCAGCCCCAGCATTTT. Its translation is CASTNINSYQPQHF.